The 7 T cell receptor beta chains in this list originate from one sample, sequenced in a study of T cell responses to AZD1222 COVID-19 vaccine. Sequenced by immunoSEQ multiplex PCR; TCRdb stores in-frame clones only, minus some. The sample records approximately 120,000 clones, 92% being singletons. The source was peripheral blood, collected on day 0 of AZD1222 vaccination. Every receptor here comes from an adult in good health.

CDR3: CASSQHGLGEQFF. Here the CDR3 DNA reads TGTGCCAGCAGCCAACACGGGTTGGGTGAGCAGTTCTTC. J is TRBJ2-1 and V is TRBV3-1 (or the pseudogene TRBV3-2), with unresolved D. V was clipped by 2 bases and J by 9 bases, with 11 bases between them. The CDR3 length is 13 residues. Per germline, CDR1 LGHDT and CDR2 YNNKEL (reference sequence).

The CDR3 coding sequence is TGTGCCAGCAGTCGTCCCGGGGAAGAGACCCAGTACTTC. Protein sequence: CASSRPGEETQYF. V and J are TRBV6-5 and TRBJ2-5; a weak D match, TRBD2 (5 bases). The CDR3 loop spans 13 amino acids. The germline V gene has CDR1 MNHEY and CDR2 SVGAGI. Trimming removed 5 bases at V and 3 bases at J, with 10 bases between.

The chain uses TRBV19 and TRBJ2-2; no clear D. The CDR3 is 12 amino acids. V was trimmed by 10 bases and J by 0 bases, leaving 6 bases between them. Germline loops: CDR1 LNHDA, CDR2 SQIVND (reference sequence). The CDR3 DNA reads as TGTGCCACCTACGCGAACACCGGGGAGCTGTTTTTT. Translation gives CATYANTGELFF.

The chain couples TRBV2 to TRBJ2-5; D not resolved. Germline V gene lookup returns CDR1 SNHLY and CDR2 FYNNEI. Trimming removed 3 bases from V and 2 bases from J, with 10 bases in between. The CDR3 has 14 amino acids. CDR3 coding DNA: TGTGCCAGCAGTGAGCCGGGTATACAAGAGACCCAGTACTTC. Amino acids: CASSEPGIQETQYF.

The chain couples TRBV10-3 to TRBJ1-1; possibly TRBD1 for D (6 bases). V was pared by 4 bases and J by 4 bases, with 16 bases between. The CDR3 runs to 15 residues. Per the germline V gene, CDR1 is ENHRY and CDR2 is SYGVKD. As DNA, the CDR3 is TGTGCCATCAGTGGGGGGATCACAGGGAGCACTGAAGCTTTCTTT. It codes for CAISGGITGSTEAFF.

For the CDR3, the DNA is TGCGCCAGCAGTGAGTCGTGGCCGAATAATTCACCCCTCCACTTT. This encodes CASSESWPNNSPLHF. The V gene is TRBV10-1, the J gene TRBJ1-6; no firm D call. The CDR3 is made up of 15 amino acids. Germline CDR1 reads WNHNN; CDR2 reads SYGVQD (reference sequence). V gave up 0 bases and J gave up 5 bases, with 8 bases separating them.

The chain recombines TRBV7-9 with TRBJ2-7; D is unclear. This CDR3 is built from 16 residues. Germline V CDR1 and CDR2: SEHNR, FQNEAQ (reference sequence). Trimming took 7 bases from V and 9 from J, leaving 28 bases between them. Here the CDR3 DNA reads TGTGCCAGCACCCTGGACGGGTCTCTCCCTACGAGCGCGCAGTACTTC. This codes for CASTLDGSLPTSAQYF.